This T cell receptor (beta chain) was documented in a study of blood T cell repertoires in COVID-19. Clones were sequenced by immunoSEQ multiplex PCR, and TCRdb holds only the in-frame ones, with some missing. The sample yields over 350,000 clones, roughly 85% seen once. Germline V gives CDR1 SNHLY, CDR2 FYNNEI. Trimming removed 8 bases from V and 1 base from J, with 11 bases in between. This CDR3 has 13 residues. Participants came from roughly 24 US areas, aged roughly 18 to 90 years. The sample taken for sequencing was PBMCs or T cells enriched from blood (not recorded which). The sequence derives from a young woman with acute COVID-19. The gene calls are TRBV2 and TRBJ1-1, with D maybe TRBD1 (5 bases). CDR3 bases: TGTGCCAGCTGGGGCAGCCCGAACACTGAAGCTTTCTTT. Amino acid sequence: CASWGSPNTEAFF.